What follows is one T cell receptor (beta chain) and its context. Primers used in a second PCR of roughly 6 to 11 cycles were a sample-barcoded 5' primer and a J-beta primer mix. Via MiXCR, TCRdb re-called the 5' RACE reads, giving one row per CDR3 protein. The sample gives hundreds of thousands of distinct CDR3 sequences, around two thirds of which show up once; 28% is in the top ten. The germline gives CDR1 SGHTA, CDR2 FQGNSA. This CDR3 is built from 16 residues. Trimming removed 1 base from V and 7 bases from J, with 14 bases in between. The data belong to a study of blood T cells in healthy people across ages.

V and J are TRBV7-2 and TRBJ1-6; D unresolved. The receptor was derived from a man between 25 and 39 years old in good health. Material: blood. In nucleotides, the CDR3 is TGTGCCAGCAGCTTAGTGTCAGACCCATCGAATTCACCCCTCCACTTT. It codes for CASSLVSDPSNSPLHF.